Each of the 6 T cell receptor beta chains below was sequenced from the same sample in a study of T cell changes during pregnancy in multiple sclerosis. Data came from immunoSEQ multiplex PCR; TCRdb stores just in-frame clones and leaves some out. The sample lists about 120,000 clones; 80% to 95% were seen once. The sequencing here drew on peripheral blood, taken before pregnancy. These receptors all stem from a female donor with multiple sclerosis, enrolled in a pregnancy study.

The chain couples TRBV9 to TRBJ2-5; a weak D match, TRBD1 (5 bases). The V end was cut by 0 bases, the J end by 5 bases, with 11 bases between. This CDR3 is built from 14 residues. Germline-derived CDR1 and CDR2 are SGDLS and YYNGEE. The DNA for the CDR3 is TGTGCCAGCAGCGTAGGGGGCAGCCGGGAGACCCAGTACTTC. Translating it yields CASSVGGSRETQYF.

In its sample, this clone was seen once. The chain combines TRBV2 with TRBJ2-5, with D possibly TRBD2 on 5 matching bases. Germline values: CDR1 SNHLY, CDR2 FYNNEI. The CDR3 has 14 amino acids. Trimming took 4 bases from V and 5 from J, leaving 14 bases between them. The CDR3 coding sequence is TGTGCCAGCAGTGCGGGTCGGGCTAGCGAGACCCAGTACTTC. Residues: CASSAGRASETQYF.

This clone was detected once. This chain links TRBV19 with TRBJ2-1; D is ambiguous. The germline V gene encodes CDR1 LNHDA and CDR2 SQIVND (reference sequence). The CDR3 spans 13 residues. V lost 8 bases, J lost 8 bases, and 16 bases lay in between. Here the CDR3 reads CASSLRQSDEQFF. CDR3 bases: TGTGCCAGTTCTCTGAGGCAGAGCGATGAGCAGTTCTTC.

The J gene is TRBJ2-3, the V gene TRBV29-1; maybe TRBD2 (5 bases). Trimming shortened V by 6 bases and J by 5 bases, and 12 bases separated the two germline ends. Germline V gene data show CDR1 as SQVTM and CDR2 as ANQGSEA. The CDR3 is 12 amino acids. The CDR3 sequence: CSVPPGIDTQYF. The CDR3 DNA reads TGCAGCGTACCGCCGGGGATAGATACGCAGTATTTT.

V usage is TRBV7-2 and J usage is TRBJ1-1; 7 bases match TRBD1. The junction had 10 bases not matched to a gene; V was cut back by 5 bases and J by 4 bases. The CDR3 has 15 amino acids. Germline values: CDR1 SGHTA, CDR2 FQGNSA. CDR3: CASSRTTGEATEAFF. The CDR3 DNA is TGTGCCAGCAGCCGGACTACAGGGGAGGCCACTGAAGCTTTCTTT.

The table lists this clone with a few counts. Additional DNA sequences in this sample encode the identical CDR3. The chain links TRBV6-4 to TRBJ2-3, with 8 positions matching TRBD2. CDR1 is MRHNA, CDR2 SNTAGT, per germline. The CDR3 runs to 16 residues. Trimming took 0 bases from V and 0 from J; bases not matched to a gene: 2. The DNA of the CDR3 is TGTGCCAGCAGTGACTCGGCGGGGGGCAGCACAGATACGCAGTATTTT. Residues: CASSDSAGGSTDTQYF.